Listed here are 11 T cell receptor beta chains from one sample, sequenced in a study of cytomegalovirus exposure and HLA in healthy donors. The PCR ran on 60 Vbeta and 13 Jbeta primers. Method: immunoSEQ multiplex PCR; TCRdb's copy keeps in-frame clones and lacks some. The table includes 65,000 to 90,000 clones, 76% detected once. The sequencing input was PBMCs. Every receptor here comes from a man between 35 and 55 years old in good health and CMV-seronegative.

The V and J genes are TRBV4-3 and TRBJ2-7, with 10 bases matching TRBD2. The V segment lost 3 bases and the J segment 3 bases; nucleotides outside the gene matches: 5. Germline V gene sequence: CDR1 LGHNA, CDR2 YSLEER. The CDR3 is made up of 15 amino acids. The CDR3 DNA sequence: TGCGCCAGCAGCCAGTATAGCGGGGGGCTCTACGAGCAGTACTTC. Protein sequence: CASSQYSGGLYEQYF.

A few counts support this clone. The chain links TRBV4-1 to TRBJ2-1, with TRBD2 matching over 9 bases. Germline trimming cut 2 bases from V and 4 bases from J; bases unmatched to any gene: 3. The CDR3 is made up of 15 amino acids. Germline V CDR1 and CDR2: MGHRA, YSYEKL. The CDR3 protein is CASSQRLAAYNEQFF. CDR3 bases: TGCGCCAGCAGCCAAAGACTAGCGGCTTACAATGAGCAGTTCTTC.

This clone was seen just once. The chain employs TRBV6-5 and TRBJ2-5; D may be TRBD1 (5 bases). Judging by the DNA end, TRBJ2-7 fits better; the J call may be wrong. Germline loops: CDR1 MNHEY, CDR2 SVGAGI. CDR3 size: 13 residues. The CDR3 coding sequence is TGTGCCAGCAGTTACAGGGGTCTCTACGAGCAGTACTTC. This sequence encodes CASSYRGLYEQYF.

The chain employs TRBV7-2 and TRBJ1-1, with D possibly being TRBD1 (6 bases). The germline V gene has CDR1 SGHTA and CDR2 FQGNSA. The CDR3 spans 14 residues. The V end was cut by 5 bases, the J end by 4 bases, with 14 bases between. CDR3 nucleotide sequence: TGTGCCAGCAGCCCTAGACAGGCTCCCACTGAAGCTTTCTTT. Translated: CASSPRQAPTEAFF.

V gene TRBV18 combines with J gene TRBJ1-1, with 12 bases aligning to TRBD1. This CDR3 is 16 amino acids long. Germline V gives CDR1 KGHSH, CDR2 LQKENI. Trimming cost V 8 bases and J 5 bases; bases outside gene matches: 12. The CDR3, as DNA: TGTGCCAGCGGTCGGGGACAGGGGGCGCGGGGGACTGAAGCTTTCTTT. Its protein product is CASGRGQGARGTEAFF.

This rearrangement joins TRBV5-6 to TRBJ1-4, with TRBD1 matching over 7 bases. Germline assignment: CDR1 SGHDT and CDR2 YYEEEE. This CDR3 has 19 amino acids. J lost 4 bases, V lost 0 bases, and 15 bases had no gene match. The CDR3 loop reads CASSLVRDRDKSDNEKLFF. The CDR3 bases are TGTGCCAGCAGCTTGGTGAGAGACAGGGATAAATCAGATAATGAAAAACTGTTTTTT.

This chain joins TRBV6-1 and TRBJ2-1; weak D call: TRBD2 (6 bases). Germline V gene sequence: CDR1 MNHNS, CDR2 SASEGT. The V end lost 5 bases, the J end lost 4 bases, and 15 bases lay between the germline ends. This CDR3 contains 15 residues. CDR3 DNA sequence: TGTGCCAGCAGTACCGGGAGTCGGAAGTACAATGAGCAGTTCTTC. Its translation is CASSTGSRKYNEQFF.

This clone has only one observation. The chain links TRBV5-4 to TRBJ1-6; D is unresolved. Between the trimmed V and J ends, which lost 0 bases and 7 bases, there was a span of 11 bases. Germline-derived CDR1 and CDR2 are SGHNT and YYREEE (reference sequence). The CDR3 consists of 15 residues. The CDR3 region has the DNA TGTGCCAGCAGCTTGGGGTCGGCGGGCAATTCACCCCTCCACTTT. Translation gives CASSLGSAGNSPLHF.

The chain couples TRBV5-1 to TRBJ1-4; tentative D call: TRBD1 (5 bases). CDR1 and CDR2 (germline): SGHRS, YFSETQ. This CDR3 region has 14 residues. Deletions cut 2 bases from V and 7 bases from J, with 12 bases between. The CDR3 nucleotides are TGCGCCAGCAGCTTTAAGGACGGGGGTGAAAAACTGTTTTTT. Encoded protein: CASSFKDGGEKLFF.

V and J are TRBV7-6 and TRBJ2-7; the match to TRBD1 covers 10 bases. Germline assignment: CDR1 SGHVS and CDR2 FNYEAQ. Losses at the gene ends were 2 bases for V and 4 bases for J; bases not matched to a gene: 2. The CDR3 consists of 14 residues. CDR3 in amino acids: CASSLRDRGYEQYF. The CDR3 DNA reads as TGTGCCAGCAGCTTAAGGGACAGGGGTTACGAGCAGTACTTC.

This clone was observed a few times. The rearrangement joins TRBV6-4 to TRBJ2-1; tentatively, D is TRBD2 (5 bases). The CDR3 contains 14 residues. Trimming took 3 bases from V and 4 from J, leaving 10 bases between them. Germline loops: CDR1 MRHNA, CDR2 SNTAGT. This CDR3 reads CASSERGDYNEQFF. CDR3 sequence (DNA): TGTGCCAGCAGTGAACGGGGAGATTACAATGAGCAGTTCTTC.